The clone carrying this TCR beta chain occurred a few times. The antigen remains undetermined. Sorting based on CD45RO/CCR7/CD25/CD127/CD95/CD27 separated CD4+ naive, central memory, regulatory and stem cell-like memory cells. Reverse transcribing all isolated RNA meant expressed TCRB transcripts were sequenced. The average output of naive, central memory and regulatory T cell samples was millions of reads. The repertoire was sequenced with immunoSEQ multiplex PCR; TCRdb's copy has only in-frame clones and lacks some. The data hold roughly 450,000 clones, with roughly 13% observed a single time. The sample belongs to a study of beta chain features in type 1 diabetes. Regarding the study as a whole: Type 1 diabetes patients had VDJ junctions that carried fewer insertions and more deletions.

This CDR3 has 12 residues. Per the germline V gene, CDR1 is SQVTM and CDR2 is ANQGSEA. Trimming removed 7 bases at V and 3 bases at J, with 10 bases between. This clonotype originated in a man aged 25 to 45 in good health. The rearrangement links TRBV29-1 to TRBJ2-1; D is uncertain. Sequenced: naive CD4+ T cells from blood. This CDR3 reads CSAIEVYNEQFF. The CDR3 coding sequence is TGCAGCGCCATCGAGGTCTACAATGAGCAGTTCTTC.